Presented here are 6 T cell receptor beta chains from one specimen sequenced in a study of neoadjuvant nivolumab and ipilimumab in lung cancer. Repertoires were generated with immunoSEQ multiplex PCR, while TCRdb's copy carries only in-frame clones and drops some. The table has approximately 13,000 clones, 55% to 70% seen once; the top ten hold 20% to 25%. Sequences were derived from peripheral blood, sampled after neoadjuvant nivolumab, alone or with ipilimumab, at or shortly before surgery. All receptors derive from an adult with non-small cell lung cancer.

The chain is built from TRBV2 and TRBJ2-5, with D unclear. CDR1 is SNHLY, CDR2 FYNNEI, per germline. V was clipped by 4 bases and J by 2 bases, with 5 bases between them. CDR3 length equals 12 residues. CDR3 nucleotides: TGTGCCAGCAGTGCCCTACAAGAGACCCAGTACTTC. Translating gives CASSALQETQYF.

J is TRBJ2-5 and V is TRBV7-9; 9 nucleotides align to TRBD1. With 6 bases clipped from V and 5 bases from J, the junction kept 7 bases outside the gene matches. The CDR3 contains 14 residues. Germline values: CDR1 SEHNR, CDR2 FQNEAQ (reference sequence). CDR3 in DNA: TGTGCCAGCAGGTCGGACAGGGGTCGGGAGACCCAGTACTTC. It translates to CASRSDRGRETQYF.

This sequence joins TRBV5-4 and TRBJ2-1; the match to TRBD2 covers 9 bases. CDR1 and CDR2 (germline): SGHNT, YYREEE (reference sequence). V lost 3 bases to trimming and J lost 4 bases; unmatched junction nucleotides: 8. The CDR3 has 16 amino acids. In DNA, the CDR3 is TGTGCCAGCAGCTCGCTTAGCGGGAGAATTTACAATGAGCAGTTCTTC. Protein: CASSSLSGRIYNEQFF.

V and J are TRBV30 and TRBJ2-7, with D tentatively TRBD1 or TRBD2 (6 bases each). The CDR3 is made up of 15 amino acids. CDR1 is GTSNPN and CDR2 is SVGIG in the germline V gene (reference sequence). Trimming removed 1 base at V and 8 bases at J, with 21 bases between. CDR3 sequence (DNA): TGTGCCTGGAGTGCAAAAGGGGGACTCGGGGGCCAGCAGTACTTC. Translated, it gives CAWSAKGGLGGQQYF.

The rearrangement links TRBV7-9 to TRBJ1-1, with D perhaps matching TRBD1 (5 bases). V gave up 5 bases and J gave up 5 bases, with 12 bases separating them. This CDR3 is built from 13 residues. Germline V gene lookup returns CDR1 SEHNR and CDR2 FQNEAQ (reference sequence). CDR3 in DNA: TGTGCCAGCAGCCAATGGGAGGGGACTGAAGCTTTCTTT. This translates into CASSQWEGTEAFF.

The V call is TRBV18, the J call TRBJ2-7; 12 positions agree with TRBD2. Germline V lookup: CDR1 KGHSH, CDR2 LQKENI. This CDR3 is built from 15 residues. Trimming cost V 4 bases and J 5 bases; bases outside gene matches: 6. The CDR3: CASSRGLAGLDEQYF. The CDR3 bases are TGTGCCAGCTCACGCGGACTAGCGGGATTGGACGAGCAGTACTTC.